One sample yielded the 11 T cell receptor beta chains listed below, sequenced in a study of cytomegalovirus exposure and HLA in healthy donors. Primers: 60 Vbeta forward and 13 Jbeta reverse. Sequencing was performed with immunoSEQ multiplex PCR; in TCRdb, only in-frame clones are kept and a portion is missing. The table records 180,000 or so clones, approximately 85% of them present only once. Sequencing was carried out using PBMCs. All receptors derive from a man younger than 30 in good health and CMV-seropositive.

The chain has TRBV4-1 and TRBJ1-2; tentative D call: TRBD1 (5 bases). Trimming removed 0 bases from V and 8 bases from J, with 16 bases in between. Germline lookup yields CDR1 MGHRA and CDR2 YSYEKL. The length of the CDR3 is 15 residues. DNA of the CDR3: TGCGCCAGCAGCCAAGATCCAGGCGCTGGGGCGGGCTACACCTTC. Its protein product is CASSQDPGAGAGYTF.

This clone was picked up a small number of times. The chain couples TRBV4-1 to TRBJ1-6; D call uncertain. The germline gives CDR1 MGHRA, CDR2 YSYEKL. The V and J ends lost 0 bases and 9 bases respectively, with 9 bases between them. This CDR3 spans 14 amino acids. CDR3 coding DNA: TGCGCCAGCAGCCAAGATCCGGTTGGTTCACCCCTCCACTTT. This sequence encodes CASSQDPVGSPLHF.

The V call is TRBV11-2, the J call TRBJ2-3, with D maybe TRBD1 (6 bases). This CDR3 has 15 amino acids. Germline V gives CDR1 SGHAT, CDR2 FQNNGV. Trimming took 5 bases from V and 4 from J, leaving 16 bases between them. The CDR3 DNA reads TGTGCCAGCAGCCCCAGGGGCAATCAGGCAGATACGCAGTATTTT. Its translation is CASSPRGNQADTQYF.

The V call is TRBV30, the J call TRBJ2-7; D is perhaps TRBD1 (6 bases). V gave up 3 bases and J gave up 6 bases, with 15 bases separating them. Germline CDR1 is GTSNPN and CDR2 is SVGIG (reference sequence). This CDR3 comprises 13 residues. CDR3: CAWSGQPPREQYF. CDR3 bases: TGTGCCTGGAGCGGACAGCCCCCGCGCGAGCAGTACTTC.

Details on this clone: The same CDR3 can be traced to other DNA sequences in this sample. The CDR3 nucleotides are TGCGCCAGCAGCTCGGACAGGGGAACAGATACGCAGTATTTT. Amino acid sequence: CASSSDRGTDTQYF. The V call is TRBV5-1, the J call TRBJ2-3, with 9 bases fitting TRBD1. V lost 3 bases and J lost 3; bases outside the gene matches: 2. Germline CDR1 SGHRS, CDR2 YFSETQ. The CDR3 contains 14 residues.

V and J are TRBV19 and TRBJ1-6; 7 bases fit TRBD1. Per germline, CDR1 LNHDA and CDR2 SQIVND (reference sequence). V was clipped by 3 bases and J by 5 bases; unmatched bases: 4. This CDR3 is 15 amino acids long. The CDR3 protein is CASSMEDRDNSPLHF. CDR3 bases: TGTGCCAGTAGTATGGAAGACAGGGATAATTCACCCCTCCACTTT.

The CDR3 DNA is TGTGCCAGCAGTTACTCGAGGGGGGGAGAGCAGTACTTC. It encodes CASSYSRGGEQYF. This sequence joins TRBV6-5 and TRBJ2-5; D perhaps matches TRBD2 (7 bases). The CDR3 spans 13 residues. Trimming took 0 bases from V and 11 from J, leaving 13 bases between them. CDR1 is MNHEY and CDR2 is SVGAGI in the germline V gene.

The chain couples TRBV19 to TRBJ1-5, with TRBD1 identical over 8 bases. J lost 6 bases, V lost 2 bases, and 3 bases had no gene match. This CDR3 is built from 14 residues. CDR1 is LNHDA and CDR2 is SQIVND in the germline V gene (reference sequence). CDR3 coding DNA: TGTGCCAGTAGTATAATTCAGGGGGCTCAGCCCCAGCATTTT. Its protein is CASSIIQGAQPQHF.

This clone was counted between two and nine times. The chain joins TRBV12-5 to TRBJ1-4; TRBD1 matches 7 bases. Per the germline V gene, CDR1 is LGHNT and CDR2 is FRNRAP. The CDR3 runs 16 residues. The V gene end was trimmed by 0 bases and the J gene end by 3 bases; junction bases not matched to a gene: 4. This CDR3 reads CASGLVVGTANEKLFF. The DNA of the CDR3 is TGTGCTAGTGGTTTGGTAGTCGGGACAGCTAATGAAAAACTGTTTTTT.

CDR3 sequence (DNA): TGTGCCTGGAGTGCCCTGGACAGGGACACAGATACGCAGTATTTT. Amino acids: CAWSALDRDTDTQYF. The genes are TRBV30 and TRBJ2-3; 8 bases match TRBD1. The CDR3 consists of 15 residues. Trimming took 1 base from V and 2 from J; bases not matched to a gene: 5. Germline V lookup: CDR1 GTSNPN, CDR2 SVGIG (reference sequence).

V usage is TRBV5-6 and J usage is TRBJ2-5; D is possibly TRBD2 (6 bases). The CDR3 length is 15 residues. The V gene's germline CDR1 is SGHDT and CDR2 YYEEEE. V was pared by 3 bases and J by 4 bases, with 16 bases between. CDR3 DNA sequence: TGTGCCAGCAGCTCCAGAGGCGCGGGGCGAGAGACCCAGTACTTC. This codes for CASSSRGAGRETQYF.